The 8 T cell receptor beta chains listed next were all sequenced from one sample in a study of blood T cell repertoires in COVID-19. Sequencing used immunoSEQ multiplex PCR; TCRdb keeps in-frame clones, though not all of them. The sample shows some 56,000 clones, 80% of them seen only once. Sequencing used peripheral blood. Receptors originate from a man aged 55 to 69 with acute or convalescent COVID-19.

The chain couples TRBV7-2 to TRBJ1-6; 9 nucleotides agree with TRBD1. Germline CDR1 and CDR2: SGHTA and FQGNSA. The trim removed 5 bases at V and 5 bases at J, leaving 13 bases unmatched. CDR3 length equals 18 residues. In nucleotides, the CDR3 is TGTGCCAGCAGCCCGGAACGGGACAGGGCTCGGGATAATTCACCCCTCCACTTT. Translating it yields CASSPERDRARDNSPLHF.

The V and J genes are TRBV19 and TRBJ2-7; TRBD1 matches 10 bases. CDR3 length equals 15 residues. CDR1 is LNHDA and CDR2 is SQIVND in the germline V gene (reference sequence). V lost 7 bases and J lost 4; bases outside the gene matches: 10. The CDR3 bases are TGTGCCAGTACCCCAGCCGGGACAGGGGTGTACGAGCAGTACTTC. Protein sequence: CASTPAGTGVYEQYF.

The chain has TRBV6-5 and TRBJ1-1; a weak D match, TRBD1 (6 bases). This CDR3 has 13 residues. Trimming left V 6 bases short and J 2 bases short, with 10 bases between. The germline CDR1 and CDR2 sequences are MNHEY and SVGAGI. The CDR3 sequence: CASRGQSNTEAFF. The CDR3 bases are TGTGCCAGCAGAGGACAGTCCAACACTGAAGCTTTCTTT.

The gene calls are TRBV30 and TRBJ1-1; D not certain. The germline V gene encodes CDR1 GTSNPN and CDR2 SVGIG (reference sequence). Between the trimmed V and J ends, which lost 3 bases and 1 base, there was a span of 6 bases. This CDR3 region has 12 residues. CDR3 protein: CAWRYGNTEAFF. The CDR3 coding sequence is TGTGCCTGGAGGTACGGGAACACTGAAGCTTTCTTT.

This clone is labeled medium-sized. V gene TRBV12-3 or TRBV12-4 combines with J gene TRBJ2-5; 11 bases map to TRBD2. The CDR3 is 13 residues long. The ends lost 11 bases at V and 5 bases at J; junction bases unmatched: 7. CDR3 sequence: CAVSLAGVETQYF. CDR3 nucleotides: TGTGCCGTATCACTAGCGGGGGTGGAGACCCAGTACTTC.

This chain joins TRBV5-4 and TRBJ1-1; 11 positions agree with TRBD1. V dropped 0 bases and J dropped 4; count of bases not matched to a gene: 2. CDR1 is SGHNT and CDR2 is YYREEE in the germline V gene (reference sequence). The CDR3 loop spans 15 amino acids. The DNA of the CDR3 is TGTGCCAGCAGCTTGGCCGGGACAGGGGGCACTGAAGCTTTCTTT. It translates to CASSLAGTGGTEAFF. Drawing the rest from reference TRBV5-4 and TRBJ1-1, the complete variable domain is ETGVTQSPTHLIKTRGQQVTLRCSSQSGHNTVSWYQQALGQGPQFIFQYYREEENGRGNFPPRFSGLQFPNYSSELNVNALELDDSALYLCASSLAGTGGTEAFFGQGTRLTVV.

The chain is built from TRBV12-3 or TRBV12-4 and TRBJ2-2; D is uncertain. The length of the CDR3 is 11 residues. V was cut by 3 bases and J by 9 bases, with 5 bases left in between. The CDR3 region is CASSLRRELFF. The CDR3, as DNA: TGTGCCAGCAGTTTGCGTCGGGAGCTGTTTTTT.

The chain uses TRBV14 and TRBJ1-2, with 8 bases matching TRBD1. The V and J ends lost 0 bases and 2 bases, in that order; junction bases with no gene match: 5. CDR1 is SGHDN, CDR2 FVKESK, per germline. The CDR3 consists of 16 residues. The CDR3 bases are TGTGCCAGCAGCCAAGATCTAGGACAGGGAAACTATGGCTACACCTTC. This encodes CASSQDLGQGNYGYTF.